The 8 T cell receptor beta chains below come from one sample, sequenced in a study of blood T cell repertoires in COVID-19. Only in-frame clones appear in the TCRdb table, and some are missing; sequencing was by immunoSEQ multiplex PCR. The sample carries just over 250,000 clones, around 80% recorded once. Sequenced sample: PBMCs or T cells enriched from blood (not recorded which). These receptors all stem from a man aged 25-40 years with acute COVID-19.

The V and J genes are TRBV14 and TRBJ2-2; 7 nucleotides match TRBD2. After removal of 3 bases from V and 5 bases from J, the junction contained 6 bases not matched to a gene. The CDR3 contains 15 residues. Germline V gene data show CDR1 as SGHDN and CDR2 as FVKESK. The CDR3 sequence is CASSQLSSGTGELFF. In nucleotides, the CDR3 is TGTGCCAGCAGCCAGCTAAGTAGCGGGACCGGGGAGCTGTTTTTT. Filled out from reference TRBV14 and TRBJ2-2, the complete variable domain reads EAGVTQFPSHSVIEKGQTVTLRCDPISGHDNLYWYRRVMGKEIKFLLHFVKESKQDESGMPNNRFLAERTGGTYSTLKVQPAELEDSGVYFCASSQLSSGTGELFFGEGSRLTVL.

This sequence joins TRBV14 and TRBJ1-1, with a tentative D call TRBD1 (5 bases). The V end lost 0 bases, the J end lost 3 bases, and 11 bases lay between the germline ends. The germline V gene encodes CDR1 SGHDN and CDR2 FVKESK. The CDR3 spans 15 residues. In DNA form, the CDR3 reads TGTGCCAGCAGCCAAGACAGGGTTGGGGACACTGAAGCTTTCTTT. Its translation is CASSQDRVGDTEAFF.

The rearrangement uses TRBV2 and TRBJ2-7, with D unresolved. With 8 bases removed from V and 5 bases from J, the gap between germline ends came to 16 bases. The germline V gene encodes CDR1 SNHLY and CDR2 FYNNEI. This CDR3 comprises 13 residues. CDR3 DNA sequence: TGTGCCAGCGGCCCACGAGGTTTGCACGAGCAGTACGTC. Encoded protein: CASGPRGLHEQYV.

CDR3 sequence: CASSLRDSTATNEKLFF. In DNA form, the CDR3 reads TGTGCCAGCAGCTTAAGGGACAGCACTGCAACTAATGAAAAACTGTTTTTT. The rearrangement joins TRBV7-8 to TRBJ1-4, with 7 bases that match TRBD1. The germline CDR1 and CDR2 sequences are SGHVS and FQNEAQ. The CDR3 runs 17 residues. Trimming removed 2 bases from V and 0 bases from J; junction bases left unmatched: 6.

This chain joins TRBV24-1 and TRBJ1-2; 8 positions agree with TRBD1. There are 13 residues in the CDR3. V lost 4 bases and J lost 7; bases outside the gene matches: 4. Germline loops: CDR1 KGHDR, CDR2 SFDVKD. The CDR3 coding sequence is TGTGCCACCAGTGACAGGACAGGGAGTGGCTACACCTTC. It yields the protein CATSDRTGSGYTF.

This clone has a handful of counts. The gene calls are TRBV9 and TRBJ2-2; TRBD2 aligns across 9 bases. The V gene end was trimmed by 3 bases and the J gene end by 0 bases; junction bases not matched to a gene: 3. Germline CDR1 SGDLS, CDR2 YYNGEE. The CDR3 is made up of 16 amino acids. The CDR3 region has the DNA TGTGCCAGCAGCGAGCGGGGGGACGCGAACACCGGGGAGCTGTTTTTT. Its translation: CASSERGDANTGELFF.

The chain is built from TRBV27 and TRBJ1-4, with D tentatively TRBD1 (6 bases). Germline-derived CDR1 and CDR2 are MNHEY and SMNVEV (reference sequence). CDR3 size: 18 residues. V was clipped by 0 bases and J by 0 bases, with 14 bases between them. CDR3: CASSLSASGVSTNEKLFF. The CDR3 nucleotides are TGTGCCAGCAGTTTATCGGCCTCAGGGGTCTCAACTAATGAAAAACTGTTTTTT. The whole variable domain, filled in from reference TRBV27 and TRBJ1-4, reads EAQVTQNPRYLITVTGKKLTVTCSQNMNHEYMSWYRQDPGLGLRQIYYSMNVEVTDKGDVPEGYKVSRKEKRNFPLILESPSPNQTSLYFCASSLSASGVSTNEKLFFGSGTQLSVL.

J is TRBJ2-5 and V is TRBV29-1, with D possibly matching TRBD1 (6 bases). This CDR3 contains 13 residues. The ends were cut back, 6 bases at V and 5 bases at J, with 16 bases in the middle. Germline V gene sequence: CDR1 SQVTM, CDR2 ANQGSEA. CDR3 sequence reads: CSVGQRLGETQYF. The DNA for the CDR3 is TGCAGCGTCGGACAGAGACTGGGGGAGACCCAGTACTTC.